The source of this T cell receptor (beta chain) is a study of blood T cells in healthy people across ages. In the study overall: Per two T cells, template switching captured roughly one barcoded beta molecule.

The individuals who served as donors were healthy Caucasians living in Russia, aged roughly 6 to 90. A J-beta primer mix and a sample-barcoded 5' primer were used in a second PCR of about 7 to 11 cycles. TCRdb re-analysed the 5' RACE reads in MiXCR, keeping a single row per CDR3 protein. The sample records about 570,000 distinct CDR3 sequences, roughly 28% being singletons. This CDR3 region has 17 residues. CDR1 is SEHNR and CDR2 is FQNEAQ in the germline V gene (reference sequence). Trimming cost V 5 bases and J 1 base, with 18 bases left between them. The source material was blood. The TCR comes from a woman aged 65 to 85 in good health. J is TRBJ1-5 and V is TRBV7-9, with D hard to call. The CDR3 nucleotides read TGTGCCAGCAGCGTAGATGGATGGGGAGGAAGCAATCAGCCCCAGCATTTT. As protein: CASSVDGWGGSNQPQHF. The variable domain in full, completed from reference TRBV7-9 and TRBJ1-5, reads DTGVSQNPRHKITKRGQNVTFRCDPISEHNRLYWYRQTLGQGPEFLTYFQNEAQLEKSRLLSDRFSAERPKGSFSTLEIQRTEQGDSAMYLCASSVDGWGGSNQPQHFGDGTRLSIL.